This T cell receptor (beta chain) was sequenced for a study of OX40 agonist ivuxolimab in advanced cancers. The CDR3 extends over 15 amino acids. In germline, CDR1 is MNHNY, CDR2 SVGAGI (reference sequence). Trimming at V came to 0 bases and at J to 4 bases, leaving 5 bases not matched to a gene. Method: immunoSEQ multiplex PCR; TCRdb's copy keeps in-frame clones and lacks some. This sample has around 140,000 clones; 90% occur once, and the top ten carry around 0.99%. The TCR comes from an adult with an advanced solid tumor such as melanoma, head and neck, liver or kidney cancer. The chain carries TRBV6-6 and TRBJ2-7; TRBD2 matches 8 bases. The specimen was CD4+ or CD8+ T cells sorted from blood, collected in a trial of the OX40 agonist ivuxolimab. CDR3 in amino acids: CASSYSAGAGYEQYF. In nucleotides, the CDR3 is TGTGCCAGCAGTTACTCAGCGGGAGCGGGGTACGAGCAGTACTTC.